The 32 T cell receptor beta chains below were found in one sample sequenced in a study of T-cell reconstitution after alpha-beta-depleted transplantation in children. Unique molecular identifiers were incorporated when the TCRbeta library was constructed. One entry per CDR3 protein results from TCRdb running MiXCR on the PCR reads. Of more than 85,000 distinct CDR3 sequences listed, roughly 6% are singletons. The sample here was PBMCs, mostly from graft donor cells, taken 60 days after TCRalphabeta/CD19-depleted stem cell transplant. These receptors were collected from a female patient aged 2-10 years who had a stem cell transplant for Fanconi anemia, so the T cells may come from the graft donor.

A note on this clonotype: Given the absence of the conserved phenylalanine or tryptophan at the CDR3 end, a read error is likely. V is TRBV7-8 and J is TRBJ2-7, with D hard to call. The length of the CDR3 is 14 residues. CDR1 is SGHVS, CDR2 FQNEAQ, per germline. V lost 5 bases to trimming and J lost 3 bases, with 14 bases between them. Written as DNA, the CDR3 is TGTGCCAGCAGCCCAGAGATAGGGATCTACGAGCAGTACCTC. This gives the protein CASSPEIGIYEQYL.

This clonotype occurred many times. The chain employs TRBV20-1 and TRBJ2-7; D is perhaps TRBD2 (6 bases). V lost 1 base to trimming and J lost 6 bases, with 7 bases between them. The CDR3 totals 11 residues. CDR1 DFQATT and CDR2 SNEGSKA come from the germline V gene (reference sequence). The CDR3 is CSARGLGEQYF. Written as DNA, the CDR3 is TGCAGTGCTAGAGGACTAGGCGAGCAGTACTTC.

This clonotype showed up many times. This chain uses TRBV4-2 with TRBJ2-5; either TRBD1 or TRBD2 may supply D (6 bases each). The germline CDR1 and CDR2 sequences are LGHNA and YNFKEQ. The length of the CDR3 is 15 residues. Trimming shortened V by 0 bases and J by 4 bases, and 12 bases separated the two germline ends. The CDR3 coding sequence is TGTGCCAGCAGCCAAGATGGTGGAGGGGGAGAGACCCAGTACTTC. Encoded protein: CASSQDGGGGETQYF.

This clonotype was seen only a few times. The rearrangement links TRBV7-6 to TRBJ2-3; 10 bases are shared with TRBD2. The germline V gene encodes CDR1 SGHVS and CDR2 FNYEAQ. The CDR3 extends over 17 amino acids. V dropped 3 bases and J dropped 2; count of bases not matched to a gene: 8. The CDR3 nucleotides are TGTGCCAGCAGCTTTGGGAGCGGGGGGGTCAACACAGATACGCAGTATTTT. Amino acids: CASSFGSGGVNTDTQYF.

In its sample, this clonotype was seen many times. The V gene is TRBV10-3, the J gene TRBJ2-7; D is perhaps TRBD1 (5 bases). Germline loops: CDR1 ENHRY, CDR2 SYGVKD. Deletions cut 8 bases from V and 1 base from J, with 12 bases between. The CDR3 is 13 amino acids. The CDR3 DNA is TGTGCCATCGCCCTAACAGGTTCCTACGAGCAGTACTTC. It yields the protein CAIALTGSYEQYF.

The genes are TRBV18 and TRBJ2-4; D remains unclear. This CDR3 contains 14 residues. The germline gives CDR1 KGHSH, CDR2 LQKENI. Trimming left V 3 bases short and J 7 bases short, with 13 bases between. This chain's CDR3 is CASSPGGLPNIQYF. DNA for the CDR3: TGTGCCAGCTCACCGGGTGGATTACCCAACATTCAGTACTTC.

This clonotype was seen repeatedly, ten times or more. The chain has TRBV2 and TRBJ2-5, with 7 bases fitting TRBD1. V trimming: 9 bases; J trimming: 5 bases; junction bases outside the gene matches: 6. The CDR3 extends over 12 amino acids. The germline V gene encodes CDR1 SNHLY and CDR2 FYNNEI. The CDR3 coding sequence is TGTGCCAGTGAGACAGGGAAGGAGACCCAGTACTTC. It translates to CASETGKETQYF.

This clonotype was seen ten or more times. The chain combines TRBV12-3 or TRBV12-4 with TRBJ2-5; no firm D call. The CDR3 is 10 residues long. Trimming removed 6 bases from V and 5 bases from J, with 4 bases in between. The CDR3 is CASRGETQYF. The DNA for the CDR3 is TGTGCCAGCAGGGGGGAGACCCAGTACTTC.

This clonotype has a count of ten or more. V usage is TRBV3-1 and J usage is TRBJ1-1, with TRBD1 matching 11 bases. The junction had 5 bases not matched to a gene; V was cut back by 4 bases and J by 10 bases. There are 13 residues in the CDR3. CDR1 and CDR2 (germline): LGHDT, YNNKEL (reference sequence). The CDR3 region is CASSPGQGAIAFF. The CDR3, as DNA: TGTGCCAGCAGCCCCGGACAGGGGGCGATAGCTTTCTTT.

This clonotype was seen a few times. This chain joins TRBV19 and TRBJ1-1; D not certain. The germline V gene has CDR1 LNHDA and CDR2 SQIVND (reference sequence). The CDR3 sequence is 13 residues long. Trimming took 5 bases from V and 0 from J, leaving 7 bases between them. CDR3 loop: CASSRYMNTEAFF. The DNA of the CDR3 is TGTGCCAGTAGTCGATACATGAACACTGAAGCTTTCTTT.

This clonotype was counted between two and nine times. The CDR3 region is CASSQDRGTFYTDTQYF. CDR3 nucleotides: TGCGCCAGCAGCCAAGATCGGGGGACTTTCTACACAGATACGCAGTATTTT. The rearrangement uses TRBV4-1 and TRBJ2-3; a possible D gene is TRBD2 (6 bases). Germline V gene lookup returns CDR1 MGHRA and CDR2 YSYEKL. The length of the CDR3 is 17 residues. V lost 0 bases, J lost 2 bases, and 15 bases lay in between.

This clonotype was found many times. CDR3 sequence reads: CASSAPGQGADTQYF. DNA for the CDR3: TGTGCCAGCAGTGCTCCGGGACAGGGGGCGGATACGCAGTATTTT. This sequence joins TRBV28 and TRBJ2-3; TRBD1 agrees at 12 bases. The CDR3 is made up of 15 amino acids. The trim removed 5 bases at V and 6 bases at J, leaving 6 bases unmatched. CDR1 is MDHEN, CDR2 SYDVKM, per germline.

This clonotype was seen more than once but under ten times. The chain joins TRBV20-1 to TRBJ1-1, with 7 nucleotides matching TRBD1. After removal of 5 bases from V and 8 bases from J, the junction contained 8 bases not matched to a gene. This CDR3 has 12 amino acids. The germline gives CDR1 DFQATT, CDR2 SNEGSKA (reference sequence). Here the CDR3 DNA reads TGCAGTGCTGGGGGACAGCCATGGGAAGCTTTCTTT. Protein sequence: CSAGGQPWEAFF.

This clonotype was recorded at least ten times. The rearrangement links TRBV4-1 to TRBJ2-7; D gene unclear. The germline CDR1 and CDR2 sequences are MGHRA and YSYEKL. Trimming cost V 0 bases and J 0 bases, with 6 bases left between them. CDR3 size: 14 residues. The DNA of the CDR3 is TGCGCCAGCAGCCAAGATACTGCCTCCTACGAGCAGTACTTC. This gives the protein CASSQDTASYEQYF.

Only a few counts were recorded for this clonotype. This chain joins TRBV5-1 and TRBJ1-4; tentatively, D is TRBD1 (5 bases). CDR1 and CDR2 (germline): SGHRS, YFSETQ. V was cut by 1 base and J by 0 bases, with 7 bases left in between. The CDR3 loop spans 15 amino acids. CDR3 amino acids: CASSLWGPTNEKLFF. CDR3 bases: TGCGCCAGCAGCTTGTGGGGACCAACTAATGAAAAACTGTTTTTT.

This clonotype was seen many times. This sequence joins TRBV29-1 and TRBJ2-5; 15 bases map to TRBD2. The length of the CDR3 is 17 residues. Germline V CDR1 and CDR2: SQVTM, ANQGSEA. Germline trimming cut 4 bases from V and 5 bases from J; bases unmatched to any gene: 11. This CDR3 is CSVGPGLAGGHIETQYF. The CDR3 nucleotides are TGCAGCGTTGGACCGGGACTAGCGGGGGGTCACATCGAGACCCAGTACTTC.

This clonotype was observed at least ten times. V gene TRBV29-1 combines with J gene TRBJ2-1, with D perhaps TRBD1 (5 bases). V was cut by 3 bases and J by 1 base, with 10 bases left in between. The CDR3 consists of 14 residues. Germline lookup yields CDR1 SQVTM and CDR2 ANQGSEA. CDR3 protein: CSVDLQESYNEQFF. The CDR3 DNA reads TGCAGCGTTGATCTACAGGAGTCCTACAATGAGCAGTTCTTC.

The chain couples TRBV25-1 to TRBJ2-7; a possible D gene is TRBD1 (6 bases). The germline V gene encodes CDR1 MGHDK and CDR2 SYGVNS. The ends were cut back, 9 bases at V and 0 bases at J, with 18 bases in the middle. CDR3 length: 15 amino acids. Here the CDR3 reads CASSVRDTYSYEQYF. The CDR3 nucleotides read TGTGCCAGTTCGGTACGGGACACTTACTCCTACGAGCAGTACTTC.

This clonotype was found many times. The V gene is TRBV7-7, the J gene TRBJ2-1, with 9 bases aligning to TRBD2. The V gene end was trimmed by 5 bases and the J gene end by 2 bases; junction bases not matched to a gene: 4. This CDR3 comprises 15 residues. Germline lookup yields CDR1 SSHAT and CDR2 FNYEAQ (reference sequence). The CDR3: CASSRGGATYNEQFF. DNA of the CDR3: TGTGCCAGCAGCCGCGGGGGGGCAACCTACAATGAGCAGTTCTTC.

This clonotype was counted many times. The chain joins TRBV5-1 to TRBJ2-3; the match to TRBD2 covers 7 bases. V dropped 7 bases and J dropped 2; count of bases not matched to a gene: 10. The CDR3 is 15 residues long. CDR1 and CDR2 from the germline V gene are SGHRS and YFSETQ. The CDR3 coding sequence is TGCGCCAGCGGGCAAGCGGGGCCCACCACAGATACGCAGTATTTT. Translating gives CASGQAGPTTDTQYF.

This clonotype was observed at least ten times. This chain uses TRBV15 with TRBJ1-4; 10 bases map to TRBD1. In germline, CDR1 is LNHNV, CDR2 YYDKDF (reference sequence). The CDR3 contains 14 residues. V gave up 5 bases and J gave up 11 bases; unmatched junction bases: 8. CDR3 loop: CATSPGQGMRKLFF. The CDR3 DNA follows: TGTGCCACCAGCCCGGGACAGGGGATGAGGAAACTGTTTTTT.

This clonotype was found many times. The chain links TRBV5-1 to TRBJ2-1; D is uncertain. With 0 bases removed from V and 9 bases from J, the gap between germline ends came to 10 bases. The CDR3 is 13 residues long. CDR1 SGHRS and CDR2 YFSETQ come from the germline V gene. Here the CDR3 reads CASSLAGPAEQFF. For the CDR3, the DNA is TGCGCCAGCAGCTTGGCCGGTCCGGCTGAGCAGTTCTTC.

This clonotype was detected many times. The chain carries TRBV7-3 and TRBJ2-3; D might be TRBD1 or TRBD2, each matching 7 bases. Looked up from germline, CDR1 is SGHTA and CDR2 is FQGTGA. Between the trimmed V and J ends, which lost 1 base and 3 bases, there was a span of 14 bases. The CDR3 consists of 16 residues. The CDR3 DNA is TGTGCCAGCAGCTTAAAGGGAGGGGGCTTTACAGATACGCAGTATTTT. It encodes CASSLKGGGFTDTQYF.

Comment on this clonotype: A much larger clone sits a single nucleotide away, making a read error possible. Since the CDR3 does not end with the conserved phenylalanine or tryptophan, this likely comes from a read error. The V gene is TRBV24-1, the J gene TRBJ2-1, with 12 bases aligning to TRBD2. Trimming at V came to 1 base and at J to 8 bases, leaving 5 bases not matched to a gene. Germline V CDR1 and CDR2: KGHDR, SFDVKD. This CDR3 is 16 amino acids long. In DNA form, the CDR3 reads TGTGCCACCAGTGATTTTTCTAGCGGGGGGGCCTATGAGCAGTTCTGC. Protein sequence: CATSDFSSGGAYEQFC.

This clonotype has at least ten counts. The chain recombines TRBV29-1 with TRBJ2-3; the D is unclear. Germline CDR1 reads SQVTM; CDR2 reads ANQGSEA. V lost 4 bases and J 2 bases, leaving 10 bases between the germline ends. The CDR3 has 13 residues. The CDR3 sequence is CSVGHLLTDTQYF. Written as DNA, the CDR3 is TGCAGCGTTGGACACCTACTCACAGATACGCAGTATTTT.

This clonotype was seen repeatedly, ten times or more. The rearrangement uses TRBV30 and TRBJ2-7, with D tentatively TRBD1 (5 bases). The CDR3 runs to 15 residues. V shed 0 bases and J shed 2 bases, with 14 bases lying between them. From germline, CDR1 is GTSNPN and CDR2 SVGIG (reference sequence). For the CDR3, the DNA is TGTGCCTGGAGTGTGGGGCGAAGTCTGACCTACGAGCAGTACTTC. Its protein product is CAWSVGRSLTYEQYF.

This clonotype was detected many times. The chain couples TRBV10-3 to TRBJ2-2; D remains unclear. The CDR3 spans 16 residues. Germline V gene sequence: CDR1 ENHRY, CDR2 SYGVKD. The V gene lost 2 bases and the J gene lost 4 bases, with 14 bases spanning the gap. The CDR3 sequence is CAISERLQTTTGELFF. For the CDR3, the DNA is TGTGCCATCAGTGAGCGGCTTCAGACAACCACCGGGGAGCTGTTTTTT.

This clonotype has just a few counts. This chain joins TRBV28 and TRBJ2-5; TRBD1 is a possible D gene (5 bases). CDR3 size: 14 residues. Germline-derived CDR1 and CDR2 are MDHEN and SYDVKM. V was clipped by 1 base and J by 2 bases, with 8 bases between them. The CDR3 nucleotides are TGTGCCAGCAGTTTATATCGACAGCAAGAGACCCAGTACTTC. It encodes CASSLYRQQETQYF.

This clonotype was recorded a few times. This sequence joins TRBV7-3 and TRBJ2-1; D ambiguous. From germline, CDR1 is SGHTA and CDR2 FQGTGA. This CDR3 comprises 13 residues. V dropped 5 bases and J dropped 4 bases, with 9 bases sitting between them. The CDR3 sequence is CASSPTPYNEQFF. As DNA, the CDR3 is TGTGCCAGCAGCCCTACACCTTACAATGAGCAGTTCTTC.

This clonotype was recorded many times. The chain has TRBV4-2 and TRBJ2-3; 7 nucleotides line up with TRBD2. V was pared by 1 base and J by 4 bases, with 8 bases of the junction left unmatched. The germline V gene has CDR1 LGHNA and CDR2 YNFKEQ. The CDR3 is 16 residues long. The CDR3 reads CASSQVRGSGSDTQYF. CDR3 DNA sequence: TGTGCCAGCAGCCAAGTTCGCGGGAGCGGGTCAGATACGCAGTATTTT.

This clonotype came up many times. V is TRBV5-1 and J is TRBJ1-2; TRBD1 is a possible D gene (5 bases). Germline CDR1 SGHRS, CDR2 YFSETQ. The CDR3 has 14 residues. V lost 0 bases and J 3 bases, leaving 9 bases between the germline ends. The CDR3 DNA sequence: TGCGCCAGCAGCTTGGGGGACGGAGACTATGGCTACACCTTC. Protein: CASSLGDGDYGYTF.

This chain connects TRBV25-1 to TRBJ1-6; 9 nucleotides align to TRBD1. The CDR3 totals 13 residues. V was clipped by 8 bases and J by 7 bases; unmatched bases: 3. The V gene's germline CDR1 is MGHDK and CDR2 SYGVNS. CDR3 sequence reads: CASGQGNNSPLHF. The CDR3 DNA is TGTGCCAGCGGACAGGGGAACAATTCACCCCTCCACTTT. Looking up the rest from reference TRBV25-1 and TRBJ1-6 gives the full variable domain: EADIYQTPRYLVIGTGKKITLECSQTMGHDKMYWYQQDPGMELHLIHYSYGVNSTEKGDLSSESTVSRIRTEHFPLTLESARPSHTSQYLCASGQGNNSPLHFGNGTRLTVT.